This passage covers 6 T cell receptor beta chains from one sample sequenced in a study of PD-1 blockade in mismatch repair-deficient tumors (dated by TCRdb to about 2017). Libraries were built with the immunoSEQ multiplex PCR assay. TCRdb's version of the immuneACCESS table is confined to in-frame rearrangements and falls short of the full clone set. An unresolved V gene accounts for under half of the shortfall where checked; the remainder is of unknown origin. This sample is represented by about 100,000 clones; approximately 80% of them were singletons. The top ten clonotypes cover about 6.3% of the sample. Sequenced here: peripheral blood, sampled less than 37 weeks after starting pembrolizumab. Receptors were obtained from an adult with mismatch repair-deficient cancer.

J is TRBJ1-2 and V is TRBV5-5; D is undetermined. Looked up from germline, CDR1 is SGHKS and CDR2 is YYEKEE (reference sequence). CDR3 length: 13 residues. The V and J ends lost 3 bases and 2 bases respectively, with 8 bases between them. CDR3 in amino acids: CASSYDGNYGYTF. CDR3 nucleotide sequence: TGTGCCAGCAGCTATGACGGAAACTATGGCTACACCTTC. Variable domain in full (rest from reference TRBV5-5 and TRBJ1-2): DAGVTQSPTHLIKTRGQQVTLRCSPISGHKSVSWYQQVLGQGPQFIFQYYEKEERGRGNFPDRFSARQFPNYSSELNVNALLLGDSALYLCASSYDGNYGYTFGSGTRLTVV.

This clone was seen only a few times. J is TRBJ2-2 and V is TRBV9; D remains unclear. Trimming removed 0 bases from V and 3 bases from J, with 18 bases in between. There are 18 residues in the CDR3. Per germline, CDR1 SGDLS and CDR2 YYNGEE. CDR3 DNA: TGTGCCAGCAGCGTAGAAGTCGCCGACGGATATGACACCGGGGAGCTGTTTTTT. Protein product: CASSVEVADGYDTGELFF.

This clone was observed a few times. This sequence joins TRBV5-1 and TRBJ1-2; D is undetermined. This CDR3 has 13 amino acids. V was trimmed by 6 bases and J by 6 bases, leaving 15 bases between them. Germline V gives CDR1 SGHRS, CDR2 YFSETQ. The CDR3 DNA is TGCGCCAGCACTTACACGACTGCAGATGGCTACACCTTC. It encodes CASTYTTADGYTF.

The CDR3 region is CASSYSRGNEKLFF. CDR3 DNA: TGTGCCAGCAGTTACTCCCGGGGGAATGAAAAACTGTTTTTT. V is TRBV6-5 and J is TRBJ1-4, with TRBD1 as a possible D gene (5 bases). The CDR3 is made up of 14 amino acids. Trimming left V 0 bases short and J 5 bases short, with 7 bases between. Germline V gene lookup returns CDR1 MNHEY and CDR2 SVGAGI.

The chain has TRBV7-9 and TRBJ2-7; 8 nucleotides match TRBD1. V lost 5 bases, J lost 0 bases, and 6 bases stayed unmatched. The CDR3 is 15 residues long. The germline CDR1 and CDR2 sequences are SEHNR and FQNEAQ (reference sequence). This CDR3 reads CASSDGQGFSYEQYF. DNA for the CDR3: TGTGCCAGCAGCGACGGACAGGGATTCTCCTACGAGCAGTACTTC.

The rearrangement links TRBV7-2 to TRBJ2-1, with D possibly called TRBD1 or TRBD2 (6 bases each). Looked up from germline, CDR1 is SGHTA and CDR2 is FQGNSA. The CDR3 length is 14 residues. Between the trimmed V and J ends, which lost 6 bases and 10 bases, there was a span of 19 bases. The CDR3 nucleotides are TGTGCCAGCAGATGGGGGGCCCTTTCGCGGGAGCAGTTCTTC. It translates to CASRWGALSREQFF.